The present TCR beta chain was sequenced within a study of PD-L1 blockade in urothelial cancer. The time point here: peripheral blood 6 weeks after treatment start. Between the trimmed V and J ends, which lost 3 bases and 0 bases, there was a span of 18 bases. The length of the CDR3 is 17 residues. Germline CDR1 reads KGHSH; CDR2 reads LQKENI. Repertoires were generated with immunoSEQ multiplex PCR, while TCRdb's copy carries only in-frame clones and drops some. This sample yields about 120,000 clones, of which around 88% are seen a single time; 2.4% belongs to the top ten. The gene calls are TRBV18 and TRBJ2-7; no definite D call. The specimen was PBMCs, collected around atezolizumab (anti-PD-L1) treatment. The receptor was isolated from a man in his forties or fifties with urothelial cancer. The CDR3 region is CASSPVVRQGSSYEQYF. The CDR3 DNA follows: TGTGCCAGCTCACCCGTTGTAAGACAAGGAAGCTCCTACGAGCAGTACTTC.